This record concerns one T cell receptor (beta chain) sequence. The data derive from a study of technical replicates of blood from several donors. V dropped 0 bases and J dropped 7; count of bases not matched to a gene: 6. Germline V gene lookup returns CDR1 SGHRS and CDR2 YFSETQ. The CDR3 is 17 residues long. Clones were sequenced by immunoSEQ multiplex PCR, and TCRdb holds only the in-frame ones, with some missing. The data hold some 60,000 clones, with 85% to 90% observed a single time. The V and J genes are TRBV5-1 and TRBJ2-1; TRBD2 matches 14 bases. The receptor comes from a human donor in good health. Some clones in this sample may be carry-over from other donors' samples. The sequencing input was PBMCs. The CDR3 DNA follows: TGCGCCAGCAGCTTGGAGTTGACTAGCGGGGGGGTTAATGAGCAGTTCTTC. Its protein is CASSLELTSGGVNEQFF.